The 27 T cell receptor beta chains below all came from one sample that was sequenced in a study of identical twins. TCRdb fed the 5' RACE reads into MiXCR, producing one record per CDR3 protein. Here the sample spans some 690,000 distinct CDR3 sequences, 21% being singletons. The sample was also reused in another study, on T cells expressing NK-cell markers.

The sequencing sample was made of PBMCs. These receptors were taken from a woman aged 18-29 years in good health.

This clonotype has more than one count but fewer than ten. The CDR3 DNA sequence: TGTGCCAGCAGCCAAGATGGAAGACTAGCTGAGACCCAGTACTTC. It specifies CASSQDGRLAETQYF. The chain couples TRBV3-1 to TRBJ2-5, with 7 bases fitting TRBD2. Germline V lookup: CDR1 LGHDT, CDR2 YNNKEL (reference sequence). The J segment lost 5 bases and the V segment lost 0 bases, leaving 6 bases of the junction unmatched. The CDR3 extends over 15 amino acids.

Turning to this clonotype: The junction differs from germline at one of its ends, possibly a read error. This chain connects TRBV20-1 to TRBJ2-3, with D perhaps matching TRBD1 or TRBD2 (5 bases each). Germline-derived CDR1 and CDR2 are DFQATT and SNEGSKA (reference sequence). The CDR3 is made up of 16 amino acids. This CDR3 reads CSARDNRDGETDTRYF. The DNA for the CDR3 is TGCAGTGCTAGGGATAACCGGGATGGGGAGACAGATACGCGGTATTTT.

This clonotype has just a few counts. The V gene is TRBV5-5, the J gene TRBJ2-3; D is uncertain. Trimming cost V 0 bases and J 2 bases, with 7 bases left between them. CDR1 and CDR2 from the germline V gene are SGHKS and YYEKEE (reference sequence). This CDR3 is built from 14 residues. CDR3 coding DNA: TGTGCCAGCAGCTTGGTTCCGGCCACAGATACGCAGTATTTT. Its protein product is CASSLVPATDTQYF.

This clonotype was recorded a few times. This rearrangement joins TRBV4-3 to TRBJ2-6, with D tentatively TRBD1 (5 bases). The V and J ends lost 0 bases and 0 bases respectively, with 15 bases between them. Germline CDR1 LGHNA, CDR2 YSLEER. CDR3 length equals 19 residues. The CDR3 nucleotides are TGCGCCAGCAGCCAAGAACGAATCGGACACACCTCTGGGGCCAACGTCCTGACTTTC. Its protein is CASSQERIGHTSGANVLTF.

The chain is built from TRBV5-1 and TRBJ2-1; 9 positions match TRBD1. The CDR3 runs 16 residues. V trimming: 7 bases; J trimming: 3 bases; junction bases outside the gene matches: 11. Germline values: CDR1 SGHRS, CDR2 YFSETQ. As DNA, the CDR3 is TGCGCCAGCGCCACATCGACAGGGGGGGGCTACAATGAGCAGTTCTTC. Translation: CASATSTGGGYNEQFF. The full variable domain, its missing parts supplied by reference TRBV5-1 and TRBJ2-1, is KAGVTQTPRYLIKTRGQQVTLSCSPISGHRSVSWYQQTPGQGLQFLFEYFSETQRNKGNFPGRFSGRQFSNSRSEMNVSTLELGDSALYLCASATSTGGGYNEQFFGPGTRLTVL.

In its sample, this clonotype was seen many times. J is TRBJ1-2 and V is TRBV12-3 or TRBV12-4, with D tentatively TRBD1 (5 bases). Trimming stripped 6 bases from V and 2 bases from J, with 10 bases between. This CDR3 is 13 amino acids long. For the CDR3, the DNA is TGTGCCAGCAGCCCCGGGGGAAACTATGGCTACACCTTC. It translates to CASSPGGNYGYTF.

With regard to this clonotype: A much bigger clone sits one base away, suggesting this may be a read error. The chain carries TRBV6-5 and TRBJ1-2; maybe TRBD1 (5 bases). The CDR3 has 13 residues. Germline CDR1 MNHEY, CDR2 SVGAGI. CDR3 nucleotide sequence: TGTACCAGCAGTTGGGGCCCAGGTTTCGGCTACACCTTC. Its translation is CTSSWGPGFGYTF.

This chain connects TRBV3-1 to TRBJ1-1; D may be TRBD1 (5 bases). In germline, CDR1 is LGHDT, CDR2 YNNKEL (reference sequence). Trimming removed 0 bases from V and 1 base from J, with 12 bases in between. The CDR3 covers 16 residues. The CDR3 is CASSQDRQPKNTEAFF. CDR3 in DNA: TGTGCCAGCAGCCAAGATCGACAGCCCAAGAACACTGAAGCTTTCTTT.

V usage is TRBV20-1 and J usage is TRBJ2-1; no reliable D call. Trimming took 4 bases from V and 4 from J, leaving 14 bases between them. The CDR3 is 14 residues long. Germline lookup yields CDR1 DFQATT and CDR2 SNEGSKA (reference sequence). DNA of the CDR3: TGCAGTGCTAAGAATCGGGTTGGTTACAATGAGCAGTTCTTC. Protein: CSAKNRVGYNEQFF.

V gene TRBV29-1 combines with J gene TRBJ2-1, with a possible D match to TRBD1 (5 bases). Trimming shortened V by 6 bases and J by 8 bases, and 5 bases separated the two germline ends. This CDR3 region has 9 residues. Germline values: CDR1 SQVTM, CDR2 ANQGSEA. For the CDR3, the DNA is TGCAGCGTAGGGGATGAGCAGTTCTTC. It translates to CSVGDEQFF.

There are many counts of this clonotype. V and J are TRBV5-1 and TRBJ2-3; D uncertain. CDR1 and CDR2 from the germline V gene are SGHRS and YFSETQ. The CDR3 runs 15 residues. Trimming removed 0 bases at V and 0 bases at J, with 8 bases between. This chain's CDR3 is CASSLGLTSTDTQYF. The DNA of the CDR3 is TGCGCCAGCAGCTTGGGCCTCACTAGCACAGATACGCAGTATTTT.

This chain uses TRBV7-2 with TRBJ1-1, with D possibly TRBD1 on 5 matching bases. The CDR3 is 15 amino acids. V lost 1 base and J lost 1, with 10 bases in between. The germline V gene encodes CDR1 SGHTA and CDR2 FQGNSA. In DNA form, the CDR3 reads TGTGCCAGCAGCTTAGTAGTCAGGGCGAACACTGAAGCTTTCTTT. Amino acid sequence: CASSLVVRANTEAFF.

A few counts support this clonotype. The chain recombines TRBV25-1 with TRBJ1-6; D is unresolved. The germline V and J ends were trimmed by 6 bases and 14 bases, with 11 bases remaining between them. There are 11 residues in the CDR3. The germline V gene encodes CDR1 MGHDK and CDR2 SYGVNS. CDR3 sequence: CASSFDISLHF. The CDR3 coding sequence is TGTGCCAGCAGCTTCGACATTTCCCTCCACTTT.

The table lists this clonotype with many counts. The J gene is TRBJ2-1, the V gene TRBV20-1, with D possibly TRBD1 on 6 matching bases. The length of the CDR3 is 13 residues. The ends were cut back, 5 bases at V and 8 bases at J, with 16 bases in the middle. Germline CDR1 and CDR2: DFQATT and SNEGSKA (reference sequence). CDR3: CSAPKRWGHEQFF. As DNA, the CDR3 is TGCAGTGCTCCCAAGCGGTGGGGGCATGAGCAGTTCTTC.

The CDR3 region has the DNA TGTGCCAGCAGAGATCAGAGGGGGTCTTGGTACAATGAGCAGTTCTTC. The encoded protein is CASRDQRGSWYNEQFF. This chain joins TRBV6-1 and TRBJ2-1, with D possibly TRBD1 on 6 matching bases. CDR1 and CDR2 from the germline V gene are MNHNS and SASEGT. The CDR3 length is 16 residues. Trimming left V 6 bases short and J 4 bases short, with 19 bases between.

This clonotype has only a few counts. The chain couples TRBV10-3 to TRBJ2-7, with 7 bases that match TRBD1. The CDR3 is 13 amino acids. From germline, CDR1 is ENHRY and CDR2 SYGVKD. Trimming at V came to 8 bases and at J to 7 bases, leaving 11 bases not matched to a gene. CDR3 in amino acids: CAIEGSARGEQYF. In DNA form, the CDR3 reads TGTGCCATCGAAGGGTCCGCCAGGGGGGAGCAGTACTTC.

This clonotype was picked up a small number of times. V gene TRBV4-1 combines with J gene TRBJ1-1; the D is unclear. Looked up from germline, CDR1 is MGHRA and CDR2 is YSYEKL. V was shortened by 1 base and J by 2 bases, with 11 bases between the two germline ends. The CDR3 covers 15 residues. CDR3: CASSQVGRANTEAFF. CDR3 nucleotide sequence: TGCGCCAGCAGCCAAGTCGGAAGGGCCAACACTGAAGCTTTCTTT.

At least ten counts were recorded for this clonotype. The CDR3 bases are TGTGCCAGCAGTCCTACAGGGGTCTATGGCTACACCTTC. It codes for CASSPTGVYGYTF. The chain has TRBV12-3 or TRBV12-4 and TRBJ1-2; 7 nucleotides line up with TRBD1. J gave up 4 bases and V 5 bases, and 4 bases lay outside the gene matches. This CDR3 has 13 amino acids.

This clonotype was observed a handful of times. V usage is TRBV7-2 and J usage is TRBJ1-5; no clear D gene. The V gene's germline CDR1 is SGHTA and CDR2 FQGNSA. The CDR3 is 12 residues long. Trimming left V 6 bases short and J 5 bases short, with 8 bases between. The CDR3 protein is CASSLADQPQHF. CDR3 in DNA: TGTGCCAGCAGTCTGGCCGATCAGCCCCAGCATTTT.

J is TRBJ2-1 and V is TRBV7-2; possibly TRBD2 for D (5 bases). V lost 5 bases, J lost 10 bases, and 21 bases lay in between. The CDR3 is made up of 15 amino acids. Germline V gene lookup returns CDR1 SGHTA and CDR2 FQGNSA. The CDR3 loop reads CASSPTRTGRGEQFF. The CDR3, as DNA: TGTGCCAGCAGCCCTACCCGGACGGGCCGCGGGGAGCAGTTCTTC.

Points on this clonotype: A much bigger clone sits one base away, suggesting this may be a read error. The rearrangement links TRBV9 to TRBJ1-1; D remains unclear. V was cut by 0 bases and J by 1 base, with 4 bases left in between. This CDR3 contains 13 residues. Germline CDR1 SGDLS, CDR2 YYNGEE. The CDR3, as DNA: TGTGCCAGCAGCGTAGGGTGGAACACTGAAGCTTTCTTT. It is translated as CASSVGWNTEAFF.

At least ten counts were recorded for this clonotype. The rearrangement links TRBV20-1 to TRBJ1-1; D is unclear. Germline V gives CDR1 DFQATT, CDR2 SNEGSKA (reference sequence). Between the trimmed V and J ends, which lost 7 bases and 3 bases, there was a span of 9 bases. This CDR3 spans 11 amino acids. The CDR3 protein is CSVRQDTEAFF. In DNA form, the CDR3 reads TGCAGTGTAAGGCAAGACACTGAAGCTTTCTTT.

The CDR3 sequence is CASSYARGGCLVPYGYTF. DNA of the CDR3: TGTGCCAGCAGTTACGCGAGGGGGGGGTGTCTTGTTCCCTATGGCTACACCTTC. The chain recombines TRBV6-5 with TRBJ1-2, with a possible D match to TRBD1 (6 bases). CDR1 is MNHEY and CDR2 is SVGAGI in the germline V gene. This CDR3 has 18 amino acids. V lost 2 bases, J lost 4 bases, and 23 bases lay in between.

The chain is built from TRBV5-5 and TRBJ2-7, with D unclear. This CDR3 has 13 residues. In germline, CDR1 is SGHKS, CDR2 YYEKEE (reference sequence). V dropped 4 bases and J dropped 6 bases, with 14 bases sitting between them. The CDR3 DNA is TGTGCCAGCAGCCTTGACCCCCTCTGCGAGCAGTACTTC. Amino acids: CASSLDPLCEQYF.

This clonotype was observed a few times. This rearrangement joins TRBV20-1 to TRBJ2-2, with no clear D. This CDR3 has 12 residues. Germline V gene lookup returns CDR1 DFQATT and CDR2 SNEGSKA (reference sequence). The V gene lost 0 bases and the J gene lost 7 bases, with 6 bases spanning the gap. The CDR3 region has the DNA TGCAGTGCTAGAGATAATAGCGGGGAGCTGTTTTTT. This sequence encodes CSARDNSGELFF.

This clonotype was picked up a small number of times. The V gene is TRBV14, the J gene TRBJ2-5; D might be TRBD2 (6 bases). Germline V CDR1 and CDR2: SGHDN, FVKESK. Trimming removed 4 bases from V and 4 bases from J, with 16 bases in between. CDR3 size: 15 residues. The CDR3 sequence: CASSPWEVGRETQYF. In nucleotides, the CDR3 is TGTGCCAGCAGCCCCTGGGAGGTGGGCAGAGAGACCCAGTACTTC. Drawing the rest from reference TRBV14 and TRBJ2-5, the complete variable domain is EAGVTQFPSHSVIEKGQTVTLRCDPISGHDNLYWYRRVMGKEIKFLLHFVKESKQDESGMPNNRFLAERTGGTYSTLKVQPAELEDSGVYFCASSPWEVGRETQYFGPGTRLLVL.

This clonotype has ten or more counts. The CDR3 nucleotides are TGCAGTGCTGCCACACAGCCTACTAATGAAAAACTGTTTTTT. This translates into CSAATQPTNEKLFF. The J gene is TRBJ1-4, the V gene TRBV20-1; D not certain. In germline, CDR1 is DFQATT, CDR2 SNEGSKA (reference sequence). Between the trimmed V and J ends, which lost 5 bases and 2 bases, there was a span of 12 bases. This CDR3 is built from 14 residues.